The TCR beta chain under discussion was sequenced for a study of regulatory T cells in long-lasting Graves disease. Broader study findings: Persistent Graves' patients showed reduced TCR diversity versus newly diagnosed patients.

Combining iRepertoire HTBI primers with Arm-PCR of CDR3 regions, the authors built TCR beta libraries. TCRdb recomputed calls from the multiplex PCR reads with MiXCR, one row per CDR3 protein. The repertoire holds 680,000 or so distinct CDR3 sequences, with approximately 15% as singletons. Germline CDR1 and CDR2: SGHAT and FQNNGV. Germline trimming cut 6 bases from V and 7 bases from J; bases unmatched to any gene: 7. This CDR3 is built from 15 residues. Stated time point: newly diagnosed GD, antithyroid drugs for less than 3 months. The TCR library was made from RNA extracted from PBMCs. EDTA tubes collected roughly 9 milliliters of peripheral blood. This clonotype was found many times. Its antigen is not known. The same sample was also studied in work on T cells in Graves' hyperthyroidism and ophthalmopathy. That study adds: Blood samples included most of the expanded thyroid clonotypes exceeding 0.001.

The rearrangement links TRBV11-2 to TRBJ2-1; 12 bases align to TRBD2. Sample: peripheral blood mononuclear cells (PBMCs), taken at new diagnosis, from a patient treated with antithyroid drugs. This TCR came from a young woman with Graves disease. CDR3 amino acids: CASRGLAGRMNEQFF. The CDR3, as DNA: TGTGCCAGCAGAGGACTAGCGGGGCGGATGAATGAGCAGTTCTTC.